Presented here are 9 T cell receptor beta chains from one specimen sequenced in a study of blood T cell repertoires in COVID-19. The data were produced by immunoSEQ multiplex PCR, yet TCRdb's version contains in-frame clones alone and is incomplete. Of roughly 110,000 clones listed, 85% to 95% are singletons. The sequenced sample was peripheral blood. The receptors were sampled from a woman in her twenties or thirties with acute or convalescent COVID-19.

This clone was seen just once. The rearrangement links TRBV5-8 to TRBJ1-2; no clear D. CDR1 is SGHTS, CDR2 YDEGEE, per germline. Trimming took off 0 bases at V and 2 bases at J, with 11 bases between the two ends. CDR3 length: 15 amino acids. The CDR3, as DNA: TGTGCCAGCAGCTTGGTATCGGGATCCAACTATGGCTACACCTTC. This gives the protein CASSLVSGSNYGYTF. Complete variable domain (other parts from reference TRBV5-8 and TRBJ1-2): EAGVTQSPTHLIKTRGQQATLRCSPISGHTSVYWYQQALGLGLQFLLWYDEGEERNRGNFPPRFSGRQFPNYSSELNVNALELEDSALYLCASSLVSGSNYGYTFGSGTRLTVV.

The rearrangement joins TRBV6-1 to TRBJ1-3; no reliable D call. CDR1 and CDR2 from the germline V gene are MNHNS and SASEGT. The CDR3 is 16 amino acids. Trimming cost V 1 base and J 0 bases, with 10 bases left between them. The CDR3 sequence: CASSEDQRYSGNTIYF. CDR3 sequence (DNA): TGTGCCAGCAGTGAAGATCAACGGTACTCTGGAAACACCATATATTTT.

V and J are TRBV7-3 and TRBJ1-6; 7 nucleotides line up with TRBD1. CDR1 is SGHTA and CDR2 is FQGTGA in the germline V gene. The CDR3 is 17 residues long. J gave up 0 bases and V 0 bases, and 2 bases lay outside the gene matches. CDR3 DNA: TGTGCCAGCAGCTTAACGGGACAGAGCTCCTATAATTCACCCCTCCACTTT. Translation: CASSLTGQSSYNSPLHF.

The chain uses TRBV6-5 and TRBJ1-1, with D perhaps matching TRBD1 (5 bases). This CDR3 comprises 13 residues. The germline V and J ends were trimmed by 6 bases and 5 bases, with 13 bases remaining between them. Germline V gene data show CDR1 as MNHEY and CDR2 as SVGAGI. The CDR3 DNA is TGTGCCAGCAGAGGAACAGGTACGACTGAAGCTTTCTTT. It codes for CASRGTGTTEAFF.

Concerning this clone: In the same sample, other DNA sequences code for this CDR3. This chain joins TRBV12-3 or TRBV12-4 and TRBJ1-1; unclear D gene. Trimming left V 3 bases short and J 1 base short, with 6 bases between. The CDR3 loop spans 13 amino acids. The CDR3 nucleotides read TGTGCCAGCAGTTTTGCAGGGAACACTGAAGCTTTCTTT. Encoded protein: CASSFAGNTEAFF.

The chain combines TRBV5-5 with TRBJ1-1; 9 positions agree with TRBD1. CDR1 is SGHKS and CDR2 is YYEKEE in the germline V gene (reference sequence). The CDR3 loop spans 15 amino acids. The V gene end was trimmed by 5 bases and the J gene end by 4 bases; junction bases not matched to a gene: 9. For the CDR3, the DNA is TGTGCCAGCAGTTGTTGCAGGGACAGGGTCACTGAAGCTTTCTTT. It codes for CASSCCRDRVTEAFF.

The V call is TRBV7-9, the J call TRBJ2-7; D perhaps matches TRBD2 (6 bases). The V gene lost 1 base and the J gene lost 1 base, with 11 bases spanning the gap. There are 15 residues in the CDR3. Germline CDR1 SEHNR, CDR2 FQNEAQ (reference sequence). The CDR3 spells CASSLVGGKSYEQYF. The CDR3, as DNA: TGTGCCAGCAGCTTAGTTGGAGGGAAATCCTACGAGCAGTACTTC.

The CDR3 nucleotides read TGCAGTGCTCGCCGAGACAATGAGCAGTTCTTC. Its protein is CSARRDNEQFF. The V call is TRBV20-1, the J call TRBJ2-1; D is uncertain. Looked up from germline, CDR1 is DFQATT and CDR2 is SNEGSKA (reference sequence). The CDR3 sequence is 11 residues long. V lost 5 bases to trimming and J lost 5 bases, with 7 bases between them.

CDR3 coding DNA: TGTGCCAGCAGCGTAGGTGGCGGTGAAAACTATGGCTACACCTTC. Its protein product is CASSVGGGENYGYTF. The chain employs TRBV9 and TRBJ1-2; D not resolved. Germline V lookup: CDR1 SGDLS, CDR2 YYNGEE. Trimming shortened V by 0 bases and J by 2 bases, and 11 bases separated the two germline ends. This CDR3 has 15 amino acids. Variable domain in full (rest from reference TRBV9 and TRBJ1-2): DSGVTQTPKHLITATGQRVTLRCSPRSGDLSVYWYQQSLDQGLQFLIQYYNGEERAKGNILERFSAQQFPDLHSELNLSSLELGDSALYFCASSVGGGENYGYTFGSGTRLTVV.